The 16 T cell receptor beta chains reported below all come from one sample, sequenced in a study of blood T cell repertoires in COVID-19. Sequencing was performed with immunoSEQ multiplex PCR; in TCRdb, only in-frame clones are kept and a portion is missing. The top ten hold 10% to 15% of the sample, which has roughly 440,000 clones, 88% seen once. What was sequenced was peripheral blood. These receptors were taken from a woman aged 50 to 65 with COVID-19, enrolled during active disease.

The rearrangement links TRBV5-1 to TRBJ2-5, with 7 bases lining up with TRBD1. The J segment lost 4 bases and the V segment lost 7 bases, leaving 7 bases of the junction unmatched. The CDR3 has 13 amino acids. CDR1 and CDR2 (germline): SGHRS, YFSETQ. The CDR3 spells CASGRQGGETQYF. Here the CDR3 DNA reads TGCGCCAGCGGGCGACAGGGTGGAGAGACCCAGTACTTC.

This sequence joins TRBV7-6 and TRBJ2-3; possible D gene TRBD1, 6 bases. Trimming removed 3 bases at V and 2 bases at J, with 21 bases between. CDR1 and CDR2 from the germline V gene are SGHVS and FNYEAQ. The CDR3 sequence is 18 residues long. For the CDR3, the DNA is TGTGCCAGCAGCTTGGGGAGTCCCCATGACAGGAACACAGATACGCAGTATTTT. Protein product: CASSLGSPHDRNTDTQYF.

This clone was observed a handful of times. This rearrangement joins TRBV6-6 to TRBJ2-1, with TRBD2 as a possible D gene (6 bases). With 5 bases removed from V and 7 bases from J, the gap between germline ends came to 12 bases. This CDR3 spans 13 amino acids. Looked up from germline, CDR1 is MNHNY and CDR2 is SVGAGI (reference sequence). The CDR3 nucleotides read TGTGCCAGCAGTCTCTCGACTAGGAATGAGCAGTTCTTC. Translating it yields CASSLSTRNEQFF.

This clone was seen more than once but under ten times. The V gene is TRBV5-1, the J gene TRBJ1-1; 7 bases match TRBD1. V was clipped by 0 bases and J by 5 bases; unmatched bases: 7. The CDR3 runs to 15 residues. Per the germline V gene, CDR1 is SGHRS and CDR2 is YFSETQ. The DNA for the CDR3 is TGCGCCAGCAGCTTGGAGGGGCAGGGGGTAACTGAAGCTTTCTTT. Translating it yields CASSLEGQGVTEAFF.

V is TRBV2 and J is TRBJ2-1; the D is unclear. The CDR3 runs 11 residues. The ends were cut back, 11 bases at V and 10 bases at J, with 15 bases in the middle. Germline V lookup: CDR1 SNHLY, CDR2 FYNNEI. CDR3 loop: CASSLGREQFF. The CDR3 nucleotides are TGTGCCTCCTCGCTGGGCCGGGAGCAGTTCTTC.

The chain combines TRBV5-1 with TRBJ2-3, with 9 nucleotides matching TRBD2. V dropped 2 bases and J dropped 6; count of bases not matched to a gene: 13. The V gene's germline CDR1 is SGHRS and CDR2 YFSETQ. The CDR3 contains 17 residues. The CDR3 reads CASSLAVAGVYRDTQYF. CDR3 nucleotide sequence: TGCGCCAGCAGCTTAGCGGTAGCGGGGGTTTACAGGGATACGCAGTATTTT.

The chain recombines TRBV30 with TRBJ1-1; D possibly corresponds to TRBD1 (6 bases). V gave up 4 bases and J gave up 6 bases, with 12 bases separating them. Germline V lookup: CDR1 GTSNPN, CDR2 SVGIG (reference sequence). CDR3 length: 12 amino acids. CDR3 sequence (DNA): TGTGCCTGGACCGGCGGGGGGCCTGAAGCTTTCTTT. It yields the protein CAWTGGGPEAFF.

The chain is built from TRBV30 and TRBJ1-6, with 10 bases fitting TRBD1. From germline, CDR1 is GTSNPN and CDR2 SVGIG (reference sequence). The J segment lost 10 bases and the V segment lost 6 bases, leaving 6 bases of the junction unmatched. The CDR3 consists of 13 residues. The CDR3 loop is CACGTGVGSPLHF. The CDR3 DNA sequence: TGTGCCTGCGGGACAGGGGTTGGATCACCCCTCCACTTT. Full variable domain (outside the CDR3, taken from reference TRBV30 and TRBJ1-6): SQTIHQWPATLVQPVGSPLSLECTVEGTSNPNLYWYRQAAGRGLQLLFYSVGIGQISSEVPQNLSASRPQDRQFILSSKKLLLSDSGFYLCACGTGVGSPLHFGNGTRLTVT.

V and J are TRBV27 and TRBJ1-6, with no clear D. CDR1 is MNHEY, CDR2 SMNVEV, per germline (reference sequence). This CDR3 spans 15 amino acids. Trimming left V 4 bases short and J 7 bases short, with 14 bases between. For the CDR3, the DNA is TGTGCCAGCAGTTCCCGAGCCACGGTAAATTCACCCCTCCACTTT. The encoded protein is CASSSRATVNSPLHF.

The V call is TRBV20-1, the J call TRBJ1-1; D gene ambiguous. V was cut by 3 bases and J by 0 bases, with 8 bases left in between. This CDR3 is built from 13 residues. Germline values: CDR1 DFQATT, CDR2 SNEGSKA (reference sequence). CDR3 sequence (DNA): TGCAGTGCTAGTATACAAGTGAACACTGAAGCTTTCTTT. Encoded protein: CSASIQVNTEAFF.

The chain couples TRBV5-5 to TRBJ1-1, with no clear D. The CDR3 totals 15 residues. Germline values: CDR1 SGHKS, CDR2 YYEKEE (reference sequence). Trimming removed 0 bases from V and 5 bases from J, with 14 bases in between. The CDR3 nucleotides are TGTGCCAGCAGCTTGGCCGGCGGATTTGGGACTGAAGCTTTCTTT. Residues: CASSLAGGFGTEAFF.

The chain is built from TRBV27 and TRBJ1-2; 9 bases are a match to TRBD1. CDR1 and CDR2 from the germline V gene are MNHEY and SMNVEV (reference sequence). This CDR3 has 15 residues. The V and J ends lost 4 bases and 3 bases, in that order; junction bases with no gene match: 6. The CDR3 bases are TGTGCCAGCAGTTCGTTGGGACAGGGAGACTATGGCTACACCTTC. Translating it yields CASSSLGQGDYGYTF.

The genes are TRBV3-1 (or the pseudogene TRBV3-2) and TRBJ1-1, with D possibly being TRBD1 (5 bases). Trimming took 1 base from V and 7 from J, leaving 13 bases between them. Germline assignment: CDR1 LGHDT and CDR2 YNNKEL (reference sequence). The CDR3 is 14 amino acids. DNA of the CDR3: TGTGCCAGCAGCCAAGTGGGGACCGGGGGTGAAGCTTTCTTT. Translating it yields CASSQVGTGGEAFF.

V is TRBV5-6 and J is TRBJ1-2, with TRBD1 matching over 8 bases. With 0 bases clipped from V and 6 bases from J, the junction kept 1 base outside the gene matches. This CDR3 has 13 residues. Germline CDR1 and CDR2: SGHDT and YYEEEE. Here the CDR3 DNA reads TGTGCCAGCAGCTTGGGCAGGGGGCATGGCTACACCTTC. Its translation: CASSLGRGHGYTF.

CDR3 sequence (DNA): TGTGCCAGTTATGACAGTCGAGGCGCGTGGGGTGGCTATGGCTACACCTTC. It is translated as CASYDSRGAWGGYGYTF. This chain connects TRBV28 to TRBJ1-2; perhaps TRBD1 as D (5 bases). CDR3 length: 17 amino acids. Germline CDR1 MDHEN, CDR2 SYDVKM. Trimming left V 9 bases short and J 4 bases short, with 27 bases between.

V usage is TRBV18 and J usage is TRBJ1-6; 7 bases are a match to TRBD1. The germline V gene has CDR1 KGHSH and CDR2 LQKENI. The CDR3 spans 18 residues. V dropped 6 bases and J dropped 1; count of bases not matched to a gene: 12. CDR3 DNA sequence: TGTGCCAGCTCCGACCAGGGGACAGATCGTTCCTATAATTCACCCCTCCACTTT. Residues: CASSDQGTDRSYNSPLHF.